Each of the 24 T cell receptor beta chains below was sequenced from the same sample in a study of blood T cell repertoires in COVID-19 (dated by TCRdb to the early 2020s). The library relied on the immunoSEQ multiplex PCR assay. TCRdb took this table from immuneACCESS and kept in-frame rearrangements with V and J called. Such tables lack part of the clones; where checked against another copy, unresolved V genes explain under half of the gap, and the rest is unexplained. The sample table lists roughly 140,000 clones, 70% to 85% of them with a count of one. The top ten clones comprise approximately 9.4% of the sample. Sequencing was carried out using peripheral blood. Receptor source: a woman between 50 and 59 years old with acute or convalescent COVID-19.

This chain joins TRBV2 and TRBJ1-5, with 12 positions matching TRBD1. V dropped 3 bases and J dropped 6; count of bases not matched to a gene: 3. Germline CDR1 and CDR2: SNHLY and FYNNEI. The CDR3 is made up of 15 amino acids. This CDR3 is CASSEGTGGGQPQHF. In DNA, the CDR3 is TGTGCCAGCAGTGAGGGGACAGGGGGCGGTCAGCCCCAGCATTTT.

The chain recombines TRBV5-1 with TRBJ2-3, with 7 bases lining up with TRBD1. The CDR3 has 16 amino acids. V shed 4 bases, J shed 2 bases, and the junction held 10 bases outside the gene matches. Germline V CDR1 and CDR2: SGHRS, YFSETQ. The CDR3 DNA reads TGCGCCAGCAGCCCGGGGAGAGGGGGCATCACAGATACGCAGTATTTT. It is translated as CASSPGRGGITDTQYF.

The chain couples TRBV6-2 or TRBV6-3 to TRBJ1-2; 7 bases agree with TRBD1. V shed 6 bases, J shed 8 bases, and the junction held 9 bases outside the gene matches. This CDR3 has 13 residues. CDR1 and CDR2 (germline): MNHEY, SVGEGT. CDR3 loop: CASSLTGLRGYTF. In nucleotides, the CDR3 is TGTGCCAGCAGCTTGACAGGGCTGAGAGGCTACACCTTC.

This clone showed up just once. Here the CDR3 DNA reads TGTGCCAGCAGCCCATGGGGGGTGGCGGACAATGAGCAGTTCTTC. It specifies CASSPWGVADNEQFF. The genes are TRBV7-2 and TRBJ2-1, with D maybe TRBD2 (6 bases). Looked up from germline, CDR1 is SGHTA and CDR2 is FQGNSA. The CDR3 runs 15 residues. The V and J ends lost 5 bases and 5 bases respectively, with 16 bases between them.

The chain's CDR3 is CASSQDVTSGGLNEQFF. The CDR3, as DNA: TGTGCCAGCAGCCAAGATGTGACTAGCGGGGGGCTCAATGAGCAGTTCTTC. This chain uses TRBV3-1 (or the pseudogene TRBV3-2) with TRBJ2-1; 13 nucleotides line up with TRBD2. Trimming took 0 bases from V and 6 from J; bases not matched to a gene: 5. The V gene's germline CDR1 is LGHDT and CDR2 YNNKEL (reference sequence). This CDR3 contains 17 residues.

The rearrangement uses TRBV7-3 and TRBJ2-1; 10 bases map to TRBD2. This CDR3 has 16 residues. Germline V CDR1 and CDR2: SGHTA, FQGTGA. V gave up 2 bases and J gave up 7 bases; unmatched junction bases: 8. The CDR3 DNA reads as TGTGCCAGCAGCTTACGTGGAGGGACTAGCGTGAATGAGCAGTTCTTC. It translates to CASSLRGGTSVNEQFF.

The V gene is TRBV18, the J gene TRBJ2-7; the match to TRBD1 covers 11 bases. This CDR3 contains 16 residues. Germline CDR1 and CDR2: KGHSH and LQKENI. After removal of 0 bases from V and 9 bases from J, the junction contained 10 bases not matched to a gene. This CDR3 is CASSPPPGTGGEVQYF. CDR3 DNA: TGTGCCAGCTCACCACCGCCGGGGACAGGGGGGGAGGTGCAGTACTTC.

The chain uses TRBV4-1 and TRBJ1-5; 9 bases match TRBD1. CDR3 length: 18 amino acids. After removal of 1 base from V and 0 bases from J, the junction contained 7 bases not matched to a gene. Germline CDR1 MGHRA, CDR2 YSYEKL. CDR3 in amino acids: CASSQAGQGSYSNQPQHF. The DNA for the CDR3 is TGCGCCAGCAGCCAAGCCGGACAGGGGTCCTATAGCAATCAGCCCCAGCATTTT.

The chain uses TRBV3-1 (or the pseudogene TRBV3-2) and TRBJ2-1; D is possibly TRBD2 (7 bases). The CDR3 runs to 16 residues. Trimming shortened V by 1 base and J by 3 bases, and 13 bases separated the two germline ends. The germline V gene encodes CDR1 LGHDT and CDR2 YNNKEL (reference sequence). The CDR3 DNA follows: TGTGCCAGCAGCCAAGTAGGGGGAGGGCACTACAATGAGCAGTTCTTC. It encodes CASSQVGGGHYNEQFF.

The chain links TRBV3-1 (or the pseudogene TRBV3-2) to TRBJ1-3; unclear D gene. With 1 base removed from V and 4 bases from J, the gap between germline ends came to 11 bases. Germline-derived CDR1 and CDR2 are LGHDT and YNNKEL (reference sequence). The CDR3 spans 15 residues. CDR3 protein: CASSQGYGSGNTIYF. The CDR3 DNA sequence: TGTGCCAGCAGCCAAGGATACGGGTCGGGAAACACCATATATTTT.

The CDR3 DNA is TGTGCCAGTAGTATCCAGGCGGGAGGACGGTCCGAGCAGTACTTC. This translates into CASSIQAGGRSEQYF. The chain links TRBV19 to TRBJ2-7; 8 nucleotides match TRBD2. The CDR3 covers 15 residues. The trim removed 3 bases at V and 6 bases at J, leaving 10 bases unmatched. In germline, CDR1 is LNHDA, CDR2 SQIVND (reference sequence).

The chain uses TRBV7-9 and TRBJ1-4; tentatively, D is TRBD1 (6 bases). This CDR3 spans 16 amino acids. CDR1 is SEHNR and CDR2 is FQNEAQ in the germline V gene (reference sequence). Trimming shortened V by 2 bases and J by 7 bases, and 17 bases separated the two germline ends. The CDR3 DNA reads TGTGCCAGCAGCTTAACTACCAGGGACATTGGTGAAAAACTGTTTTTT. This gives the protein CASSLTTRDIGEKLFF.

The chain employs TRBV23-1 and TRBJ1-5; D ambiguous. TRBV23-1 is noted as an ORF with a role that remains uncertain. The CDR3 is made up of 11 amino acids. V lost 1 base and J 14 bases, leaving 9 bases between the germline ends. DNA for the CDR3: TGCGCCAGCAGTCAATATGGGCGGGAGCATTTT. This codes for CASSQYGREHF.

The chain couples TRBV19 to TRBJ2-3; D gene ambiguous. CDR1 is LNHDA, CDR2 SQIVND, per germline (reference sequence). The CDR3 consists of 13 residues. Trimming removed 5 bases at V and 4 bases at J, with 10 bases between. The CDR3 sequence is CASSLLGPDTQYF. For the CDR3, the DNA is TGTGCCAGTAGTTTACTGGGCCCAGATACGCAGTATTTT.

The chain employs TRBV6-5 and TRBJ2-7; a possible D gene is TRBD2 (5 bases). V lost 0 bases and J 7 bases, leaving 16 bases between the germline ends. The CDR3 has 15 residues. The germline V gene encodes CDR1 MNHEY and CDR2 SVGAGI. The CDR3 reads CASSYSTLNRGEQYF. DNA of the CDR3: TGTGCCAGCAGTTACTCGACCCTAAATCGAGGGGAGCAGTACTTC.

The rearrangement joins TRBV7-6 to TRBJ1-2, with a tentative D call TRBD1 (5 bases). Deletions cut 1 base from V and 3 bases from J, with 12 bases between. This CDR3 is 15 amino acids long. In germline, CDR1 is SGHVS, CDR2 FNYEAQ. The chain's CDR3 is CASSLVLPRDYGYTF. CDR3 bases: TGTGCCAGCAGCTTAGTTCTCCCCAGGGACTATGGCTACACCTTC.

In its sample, this clone was seen once. The V call is TRBV6-1, the J call TRBJ1-3, with D maybe TRBD1 (6 bases). CDR1 and CDR2 from the germline V gene are MNHNS and SASEGT. V was trimmed by 2 bases and J by 2 bases, leaving 10 bases between them. CDR3 length equals 15 residues. The CDR3 sequence is CASSERTGTGNTIYF. The CDR3 DNA reads as TGTGCCAGCAGTGAACGAACAGGGACTGGAAACACCATATATTTT.

V and J are TRBV2 and TRBJ2-1; D remains ambiguous. V was pared by 5 bases and J by 7 bases, with 6 bases between. There are 11 residues in the CDR3. Germline CDR1 and CDR2: SNHLY and FYNNEI. The CDR3 DNA follows: TGTGCCAGCAGTTGGCGGAATGAGCAGTTCTTC. Translated: CASSWRNEQFF.

This chain connects TRBV5-6 to TRBJ1-5, with unresolved D. The length of the CDR3 is 13 residues. CDR1 and CDR2 from the germline V gene are SGHDT and YYEEEE. The V end lost 0 bases, the J end lost 7 bases, and 8 bases lay between the germline ends. The CDR3: CASSLANTQPQHF. The CDR3 region has the DNA TGTGCCAGCAGCTTGGCCAACACCCAGCCCCAGCATTTT.

The chain employs TRBV6-5 and TRBJ1-1; D may be TRBD1 (6 bases). Germline lookup yields CDR1 MNHEY and CDR2 SVGAGI. This CDR3 contains 15 residues. With 9 bases removed from V and 0 bases from J, the gap between germline ends came to 17 bases. The CDR3 bases are TGTGCCAGTAGGCCGAACAGGGTATTGAACACTGAAGCTTTCTTT. It specifies CASRPNRVLNTEAFF.

In its sample, this clone ranks as medium-sized. V is TRBV7-9 and J is TRBJ2-7; D remains ambiguous. Germline values: CDR1 SEHNR, CDR2 FQNEAQ (reference sequence). Trimming removed 0 bases at V and 2 bases at J, with 5 bases between. This CDR3 region has 13 residues. In DNA form, the CDR3 reads TGTGCCAGCAGCTTAGCCCTTACCTACGAGCAGTACTTC. It translates to CASSLALTYEQYF.

This sequence joins TRBV27 and TRBJ1-2; D gene uncertain. Deletions cut 2 bases from V and 5 bases from J, with 12 bases between. The CDR3 totals 14 residues. CDR1 is MNHEY, CDR2 SMNVEV, per germline (reference sequence). The CDR3 loop reads CASSLAPGEYGYTF. The CDR3 bases are TGTGCCAGCAGTTTAGCCCCCGGGGAATATGGCTACACCTTC.

CDR3 residues: CASSPGGQGYHEQYF. DNA of the CDR3: TGTGCCAGTAGCCCAGGGGGACAGGGTTACCACGAGCAGTACTTC. The chain links TRBV19 to TRBJ2-7; 9 bases agree with TRBD1. Germline V gene data show CDR1 as LNHDA and CDR2 as SQIVND (reference sequence). The V gene end was trimmed by 6 bases and the J gene end by 5 bases; junction bases not matched to a gene: 11. This CDR3 spans 15 amino acids.

This clone has just a few counts. The chain links TRBV5-4 to TRBJ2-7, with a tentative D call TRBD2 (6 bases). The V gene lost 2 bases and the J gene lost 0 bases, with 9 bases spanning the gap. The length of the CDR3 is 14 residues. CDR1 and CDR2 from the germline V gene are SGHNT and YYREEE (reference sequence). The CDR3 region has the DNA TGTGCCAGCAGCTTAGCGGGCTACTCCTACGAGCAGTACTTC. Encoded protein: CASSLAGYSYEQYF.